This TCR beta chain was sequenced during a study of T cells after posttransplantation cyclophosphamide. The protocol was immunoSEQ multiplex PCR, while the TCRdb copy is restricted to in-frame clones and leaves out a portion. The sample was found to contain tens of thousands of clones, and every one recurs. CDR3 length equals 14 residues. Germline V lookup: CDR1 SNHLY, CDR2 FYNNEI. The ends were cut back, 3 bases at V and 3 bases at J, with 8 bases in the middle. Busulfan-fludarabine conditioning, marrow transplant, and cyclophosphamide on days +3 and +4 were administered. This clone was counted many times.

The TCR comes from a male patient aged 18 to 35 who received an allogeneic stem cell transplant from a related donor, was CMV-positive, and had no GVHD. These T cells may partly come from the graft donor. Sequencing was performed on PBMCs, taken after allogeneic stem cell transplant with posttransplant cyclophosphamide. This sequence joins TRBV2 and TRBJ2-2; D not resolved. Here the CDR3 reads CASSDNRHTGELFF. CDR3 nucleotides: TGTGCCAGCAGTGACAACAGACACACCGGGGAGCTGTTTTTT. The whole variable domain, remainder taken from reference TRBV2 and TRBJ2-2, is EPEVTQTPSHQVTQMGQEVILRCVPISNHLYFYWYRQILGQKVEFLVSFYNNEISEKSEIFDDQFSVERPDGSNFTLKIRSTKLEDSAMYFCASSDNRHTGELFFGEGSRLTVL.